These 21 T cell receptor beta chains were all obtained from the same sample, sequenced in a study of early T cells in non-severe SARS-CoV-2 infection (dated by TCRdb to about 2021). Library construction relied on 5' RACE. The run used a NextSeq 500. The public sequencing data were trimmed at Q25 with fastp and processed into clonotypes with MiXCR by TCRdb, which kept only in-frame beta chains. Each entry merges the rows of one CDR3 protein and shows their most common DNA and genes. Present in this sample are around 50,000 distinct CDR3 sequences, around a tenth of which were seen just once. 7.5% to 9% of the sample goes to the ten largest clones. The material sequenced was whole blood. The receptor set was obtained from an adult who was a healthcare worker with PCR-confirmed SARS-CoV-2 infection or an uninfected control (not recorded which).

V gene TRBV21-1 combines with J gene TRBJ2-6. TRBV21-1 counts as a pseudogene. The CDR3 totals 17 residues. The CDR3 region is CASSPAVTNSGANVLTF. CDR3 nucleotides: TGTGCCAGCAGCCCGGCGGTAACCAACTCTGGGGCCAACGTCCTGACTTTC.

This chain links TRBV6-1 with TRBJ2-3; TRBD2 agrees at 8 bases. CDR1 is MNHNS and CDR2 is SASEGT in the germline V gene. This CDR3 has 16 residues. The V and J ends lost 3 bases and 8 bases, in that order; junction bases with no gene match: 13. The CDR3 here is CASSDDRTLSGATQYF. The CDR3 DNA follows: TGTGCCAGCAGTGACGACCGAACTCTTAGCGGGGCTACGCAGTATTTT.

As for this clonotype: A much larger clonotype is one base distant, so this may be a read error. The chain is built from TRBV5-1 and TRBJ2-3; 7 positions agree with TRBD1. The CDR3 length is 14 residues. Germline V gene data show CDR1 as SGHRS and CDR2 as YFSETQ. The trim removed 0 bases at V and 5 bases at J, leaving 3 bases unmatched. The CDR3 loop reads CASSLAGTEDTQYF. The DNA of the CDR3 is TGCGCCAGCAGCTTGGCGGGGACAGAAGATACGCAGTATTTT.

This clonotype was counted a few times. The chain uses TRBV29-1 and TRBJ1-1; no firm D call. The CDR3 runs to 11 residues. V was shortened by 7 bases and J by 7 bases, with 13 bases between the two germline ends. The V gene's germline CDR1 is SQVTM and CDR2 ANQGSEA. The CDR3 nucleotides are TGCAGCGCGGGCAGACCCATTGAAGCTTTCTTT. Residues: CSAGRPIEAFF. Drawing the rest from reference TRBV29-1 and TRBJ1-1, the complete variable domain is SAVISQKPSRDICQRGTSLTIQCQVDSQVTMMFWYRQQPGQSLTLIATANQGSEATYESGFVIDKFPISRPNLTFSTLTVSNMSPEDSSIYLCSAGRPIEAFFGQGTRLTVV.

Turning to this clonotype: A much larger clone differs from this one at a single base, so this may be a read error. The chain joins TRBV18 to TRBJ2-1; a weak D match, TRBD2 (6 bases). The CDR3 runs to 15 residues. Germline CDR1 is KGHSH and CDR2 is LQKENI. V shed 2 bases and J shed 2 bases, with 10 bases lying between them. The DNA of the CDR3 is TGTGCCAGCTCACCAGTCCCTAGCGCCTACAATGAGCAGTTCTTC. It codes for CASSPVPSAYNEQFF.

The chain employs TRBV11-2 and TRBJ2-2; maybe TRBD2 (5 bases). V dropped 11 bases and J dropped 4 bases, with 14 bases sitting between them. This CDR3 contains 13 residues. The germline V gene encodes CDR1 SGHAT and CDR2 FQNNGV. CDR3 nucleotide sequence: TGTGCCTCGGGCAGAGGGCCCACCGGGGAGCTGTTTTTT. It yields the protein CASGRGPTGELFF. The full variable domain, in which reference TRBV11-2 and TRBJ2-2 provide the parts outside the CDR3, is EAGVAQSPRYKIIEKRQSVAFWCNPISGHATLYWYQQILGQGPKLLIQFQNNGVVDDSQLPKDRFSAERLKGVDSTLKIQPAKLEDSAVYLCASGRGPTGELFFGEGSRLTVL.

This clonotype turned up a few times. The chain links TRBV7-2 to TRBJ1-1, with 8 nucleotides matching TRBD1. The CDR3 is 14 residues long. V trimming: 4 bases; J trimming: 6 bases; junction bases outside the gene matches: 7. Per the germline V gene, CDR1 is SGHTA and CDR2 is FQGNSA. Here the CDR3 DNA reads TGTGCCAGCAGCTCTACAGGGGGATTGCCTGAAGCTTTCTTT. Amino acid sequence: CASSSTGGLPEAFF.

V and J are TRBV9 and TRBJ1-1; the match to TRBD1 covers 8 bases. This CDR3 comprises 16 residues. The J segment lost 5 bases and the V segment lost 0 bases, leaving 9 bases of the junction unmatched. The germline gives CDR1 SGDLS, CDR2 YYNGEE. The CDR3 here is CASSVADRGLLTEAFF. The CDR3, as DNA: TGTGCCAGCAGCGTAGCAGACAGGGGCTTATTGACTGAAGCTTTCTTT.

This clonotype showed up many times. V and J are TRBV14 and TRBJ2-1; D not certain. Trimming took off 0 bases at V and 0 bases at J, with 6 bases between the two ends. Germline V gene sequence: CDR1 SGHDN, CDR2 FVKESK. The CDR3 extends over 15 amino acids. CDR3 in amino acids: CASSQDKFSYNEQFF. Written as DNA, the CDR3 is TGTGCCAGCAGCCAAGATAAGTTCTCCTACAATGAGCAGTTCTTC.

This clonotype came up many times. The chain couples TRBV12-3 or TRBV12-4 to TRBJ2-3, with a possible D match to TRBD1 (5 bases). V was pared by 3 bases and J by 6 bases, with 13 bases between. The CDR3 length is 14 residues. CDR3 DNA sequence: TGTGCCAGCAGTTTGGGCGTAGGGGCGGATACGCAGTATTTT. Its translation is CASSLGVGADTQYF.

The sample holds many counts of this clonotype. In DNA form, the CDR3 reads TGTGCCAGCAGTTTATCTCGGGAGCCGGGAGAGCAGTACTTC. This encodes CASSLSREPGEQYF. The rearrangement joins TRBV27 to TRBJ2-7; perhaps TRBD2 as D (6 bases). Germline V CDR1 and CDR2: MNHEY, SMNVEV (reference sequence). The CDR3 sequence is 14 residues long. The V end lost 0 bases, the J end lost 7 bases, and 13 bases lay between the germline ends.

This clonotype has just a few counts. V usage is TRBV12-3 or TRBV12-4 and J usage is TRBJ1-5; D gene ambiguous. The CDR3 consists of 15 residues. The V end was cut by 2 bases, the J end by 0 bases, with 8 bases between. The CDR3 loop is CASSLSFYSNQPQHF. The CDR3, as DNA: TGTGCCAGCAGTTTAAGTTTCTATAGCAATCAGCCCCAGCATTTT.

The chain recombines TRBV7-6 with TRBJ2-6, with D hard to call. Germline V gene sequence: CDR1 SGHVS, CDR2 FNYEAQ. V gave up 3 bases and J gave up 4 bases, with 10 bases separating them. This CDR3 has 15 amino acids. The CDR3 loop is CASSLPGMGANVLTF. The CDR3 nucleotides are TGTGCCAGCAGCTTGCCCGGCATGGGGGCCAACGTCCTGACTTTC.

This clonotype was counted a few times. The genes are TRBV20-1 and TRBJ2-1; 8 bases are a match to TRBD2. With 2 bases clipped from V and 0 bases from J, the junction kept 6 bases outside the gene matches. Germline V gene lookup returns CDR1 DFQATT and CDR2 SNEGSKA (reference sequence). This CDR3 spans 16 amino acids. As DNA, the CDR3 is TGCAGTGCTAGATCCAGCGGGAGAAGCTCCTACAATGAGCAGTTCTTC. Its translation is CSARSSGRSSYNEQFF.

The V and J genes are TRBV9 and TRBJ2-1; D is possibly TRBD2 (5 bases). From germline, CDR1 is SGDLS and CDR2 YYNGEE. Between the trimmed V and J ends, which lost 4 bases and 8 bases, there was a span of 16 bases. The CDR3 spans 14 residues. The CDR3: CASSPEDWYDEQFF. The DNA for the CDR3 is TGTGCCAGCAGCCCCGAGGACTGGTACGATGAGCAGTTCTTC.

This clonotype was observed a few times. The chain joins TRBV14 to TRBJ1-2; D uncertain. V was clipped by 0 bases and J by 0 bases, with 8 bases between them. CDR1 and CDR2 from the germline V gene are SGHDN and FVKESK. The CDR3 is made up of 15 amino acids. The CDR3 DNA reads TGTGCCAGCAGCCAAGAGCCCGTAACTAACTATGGCTACACCTTC. Residues: CASSQEPVTNYGYTF.

The chain joins TRBV5-1 to TRBJ1-5; TRBD1 might be the D (6 bases). This CDR3 spans 15 amino acids. V lost 1 base and J lost 4, with 12 bases in between. The V gene's germline CDR1 is SGHRS and CDR2 YFSETQ. CDR3 sequence (DNA): TGCGCCAGCAGCTTGTCAGGGGCCGGAAATCAGCCCCAGCATTTT. Translating gives CASSLSGAGNQPQHF.

This clonotype has ten or more counts. The rearrangement links TRBV3-1 to TRBJ2-1; 13 bases agree with TRBD2. CDR1 and CDR2 from the germline V gene are LGHDT and YNNKEL (reference sequence). The CDR3 runs to 18 residues. V dropped 8 bases and J dropped 1; count of bases not matched to a gene: 11. This CDR3 is CASRPTSGRARSYNEQFF. In DNA, the CDR3 is TGTGCCAGCCGTCCTACTAGCGGGAGGGCCCGGTCCTACAATGAGCAGTTCTTC.

Only a few counts were recorded for this clonotype. The chain links TRBV7-9 to TRBJ1-2; D possibly corresponds to TRBD1 (5 bases). This CDR3 spans 17 amino acids. The germline V and J ends were trimmed by 1 base and 0 bases, with 15 bases remaining between them. CDR1 and CDR2 (germline): SEHNR, FQNEAQ (reference sequence). The CDR3 loop is CASSLVGGLPANYGYTF. CDR3 in DNA: TGTGCCAGCAGCTTAGTGGGGGGATTGCCAGCTAACTATGGCTACACCTTC.

To note about this clonotype: A much larger clone is a single base away; this may be a read error. This chain links TRBV7-3 with TRBJ1-1; D ambiguous. CDR1 is SGHTA, CDR2 FQGTGA, per germline. There are 14 residues in the CDR3. The CDR3 sequence: CPSSSGRMNTEAFF. The CDR3, as DNA: TGTCCCAGCAGCAGCGGACGGATGAACACTGAAGCTTTCTTT.

By share, this clonotype ranks as medium-sized (0.01 to 0.1%). The chain joins TRBV5-4 to TRBJ2-3; D uncertain. Deletions cut 4 bases from V and 7 bases from J, with 19 bases between. The germline V gene encodes CDR1 SGHNT and CDR2 YYREEE (reference sequence). The CDR3 contains 15 residues. DNA of the CDR3: TGTGCCAGCAGCCCCAAGAGGTCCATTTATAATACGCAGTATTTT. The encoded protein is CASSPKRSIYNTQYF.